Following are 12 T cell receptor beta chains from one sample sequenced in a study of vaccination effects on CD4 cells after COVID-19. No antigen has been assigned to these receptors. The protocol was immunoSEQ multiplex PCR, while the TCRdb copy is restricted to in-frame clones and leaves out a portion. Of under 50,000 clones listed, roughly three quarters are singletons. A roughly ten-day culture period preceded the isolation of CD4+ T cells. Here the sequenced sample was CD4+ T cells from PBMCs cultured without peptide, taken before COVID-19 vaccination. These receptor sequences come from a human donor who had a prior SARS-CoV-2 infection.

This clone was picked up one time. This chain connects TRBV11-3 to TRBJ2-7; a weak D match, TRBD1 (7 bases). There are 15 residues in the CDR3. Germline V lookup: CDR1 SGHNT, CDR2 YENEEA. V lost 5 bases and J 6 bases, leaving 20 bases between the germline ends. The CDR3 region has the DNA TGTGCCAGCAGCCGATCTACAGGGGACTTTTTCGAGCAGTACTTC. Its translation is CASSRSTGDFFEQYF. The whole variable domain, filled in from reference TRBV11-3 and TRBJ2-7, reads EAGVVQSPRYKIIEKKQPVAFWCNPISGHNTLYWYLQNLGQGPELLIRYENEEAVDDSQLPKDRFSAERLKGVDSTLKIQPAELGDSAVYLCASSRSTGDFFEQYFGPGTRLTVT.

CDR3 region: CASSVGTTIQRDAFF. CDR3 bases: TGTGCCAGCAGCGTAGGGACTACGATCCAACGGGACGCTTTCTTT. The V call is TRBV9, the J call TRBJ1-1, with TRBD1 as a possible D gene (5 bases). CDR1 SGDLS and CDR2 YYNGEE come from the germline V gene. The ends were cut back, 0 bases at V and 11 bases at J, with 20 bases in the middle. This CDR3 is built from 15 residues.

This chain uses TRBV9 with TRBJ2-2; D perhaps matches TRBD1 (5 bases). V gave up 3 bases and J gave up 7 bases, with 13 bases separating them. The germline gives CDR1 SGDLS, CDR2 YYNGEE. The CDR3 has 14 amino acids. The CDR3 DNA reads TGTGCCAGCAGCGGGCCCCCAGGGATCGGGGAGCTGTTTTTT. Translation: CASSGPPGIGELFF.

The V gene is TRBV29-1, the J gene TRBJ2-3; 7 bases are a match to TRBD1. Trimming at V came to 7 bases and at J to 3 bases, leaving 7 bases not matched to a gene. The CDR3 has 13 amino acids. CDR1 and CDR2 (germline): SQVTM, ANQGSEA. CDR3: CSARPTGTDTQYF. DNA of the CDR3: TGCAGCGCCAGACCGACAGGGACAGATACGCAGTATTTT.

The V and J genes are TRBV3-1 (or the pseudogene TRBV3-2) and TRBJ2-5; D assignment may be TRBD1 or TRBD2 (6 bases each). The CDR3 covers 15 residues. Germline CDR1 and CDR2: LGHDT and YNNKEL (reference sequence). Trimming shortened V by 4 bases and J by 7 bases, and 19 bases separated the two germline ends. The CDR3 loop is CASSPIPGAGGTQYF. The CDR3, as DNA: TGTGCCAGCAGCCCCATCCCAGGGGCCGGGGGGACCCAGTACTTC.

This chain links TRBV7-2 with TRBJ2-1, with D perhaps matching TRBD1 (6 bases). V was trimmed by 4 bases and J by 1 base, leaving 11 bases between them. Germline CDR1 is SGHTA and CDR2 is FQGNSA. The CDR3 has 15 residues. Written as DNA, the CDR3 is TGTGCCAGCAGCTCACAGGGCCAGTCCTACAATGAGCAGTTCTTC. It specifies CASSSQGQSYNEQFF. Filled out from reference TRBV7-2 and TRBJ2-1, the complete variable domain reads GAGVSQSPSNKVTEKGKDVELRCDPISGHTALYWYRQSLGQGLEFLIYFQGNSAPDKSGLPSDRFSAERTGGSVSTLTIQRTQQEDSAVYLCASSSQGQSYNEQFFGPGTRLTVL.

This chain links TRBV29-1 with TRBJ2-3, with D perhaps TRBD1 or TRBD2 (5 bases each). CDR1 and CDR2 (germline): SQVTM, ANQGSEA. The CDR3 runs to 14 residues. V gave up 6 bases and J gave up 2 bases, with 15 bases separating them. The CDR3 spells CSVPGPYHTDTQYF. CDR3 in DNA: TGCAGCGTCCCGGGACCCTACCACACAGATACGCAGTATTTT.

This chain uses TRBV7-2 with TRBJ2-3; 9 nucleotides match TRBD2. V lost 1 base to trimming and J lost 1 base; unmatched junction nucleotides: 9. The CDR3 is made up of 18 amino acids. Germline-derived CDR1 and CDR2 are SGHTA and FQGNSA. The CDR3: CASSLVRWGGGGTDTQYF. CDR3 in DNA: TGTGCCAGCAGCTTAGTTCGTTGGGGCGGGGGGGGCACAGATACGCAGTATTTT. The full variable domain, with the rest looked up from reference TRBV7-2 and TRBJ2-3, is GAGVSQSPSNKVTEKGKDVELRCDPISGHTALYWYRQSLGQGLEFLIYFQGNSAPDKSGLPSDRFSAERTGGSVSTLTIQRTQQEDSAVYLCASSLVRWGGGGTDTQYFGPGTRLTVL.

The J gene is TRBJ2-5, the V gene TRBV20-1; D gene unclear. From germline, CDR1 is DFQATT and CDR2 SNEGSKA (reference sequence). Trimming cost V 7 bases and J 1 base, with 4 bases left between them. The CDR3 sequence is 10 residues long. In DNA form, the CDR3 reads TGCAGTGGCCTCCAAGAGACCCAGTACTTC. Translation gives CSGLQETQYF.

The chain employs TRBV3-1 (or the pseudogene TRBV3-2) and TRBJ2-1; D call uncertain. The germline gives CDR1 LGHDT, CDR2 YNNKEL (reference sequence). Trimming removed 1 base at V and 9 bases at J, with 4 bases between. This CDR3 is 11 amino acids long. The CDR3 DNA follows: TGTGCCAGCAGCCAAGTGACTGAGCAGTTCTTC. Translation gives CASSQVTEQFF.

The gene calls are TRBV5-1 and TRBJ1-1; 7 bases match TRBD1. The CDR3 sequence is 13 residues long. V lost 5 bases to trimming and J lost 3 bases; unmatched junction nucleotides: 4. Germline values: CDR1 SGHRS, CDR2 YFSETQ. The CDR3 DNA is TGCGCCAGCAGTCCAGGGGGAGACACTGAAGCTTTCTTT. Its translation: CASSPGGDTEAFF. The variable domain in full, completed from reference TRBV5-1 and TRBJ1-1, reads KAGVTQTPRYLIKTRGQQVTLSCSPISGHRSVSWYQQTPGQGLQFLFEYFSETQRNKGNFPGRFSGRQFSNSRSEMNVSTLELGDSALYLCASSPGGDTEAFFGQGTRLTVV.

CDR3 residues: CASKDLRVSEQYF. In DNA, the CDR3 is TGTGCCAGCAAGGACCTTAGGGTAAGCGAGCAGTACTTC. The chain employs TRBV2 and TRBJ2-7; D unclear. The V end lost 7 bases, the J end lost 6 bases, and 16 bases lay between the germline ends. Germline CDR1 SNHLY, CDR2 FYNNEI. CDR3 length: 13 amino acids.